The 3 T cell receptor beta chains reported below all come from one sample, sequenced in a study of blood T cell repertoires in COVID-19. Data came from immunoSEQ multiplex PCR; TCRdb stores just in-frame clones and leaves some out. The table includes more than 85,000 clones, approximately 76% detected once. The sequencing sample was made of peripheral blood. The source is a woman in her sixties or seventies with acute or convalescent COVID-19.

The gene calls are TRBV2 and TRBJ1-4; the D gene is possibly TRBD1 (5 bases). CDR3 length: 13 residues. Per the germline V gene, CDR1 is SNHLY and CDR2 is FYNNEI. The ends were cut back, 8 bases at V and 5 bases at J, with 12 bases in the middle. The CDR3 protein is CASQGFRNEKLFF. The DNA of the CDR3 is TGTGCCAGCCAGGGATTTCGGAATGAAAAACTGTTTTTT.

The rearrangement uses TRBV7-8 and TRBJ2-1, with a possible D match to TRBD1 (5 bases). V dropped 6 bases and J dropped 8 bases, with 11 bases sitting between them. The CDR3 contains 12 residues. Germline CDR1 reads SGHVS; CDR2 reads FQNEAQ. DNA of the CDR3: TGTGCCAGCAGTCCTAGGGGTGATGAGCAGTTCTTC. It yields the protein CASSPRGDEQFF.

In regard to this clone: The sample holds other DNA sequences that translate to the same CDR3. CDR3 in amino acids: CASSLGGMNTEAFF. In DNA, the CDR3 is TGCGCCAGCAGCTTGGGCGGGATGAACACTGAAGCTTTCTTT. The chain links TRBV5-1 to TRBJ1-1; D unresolved. The CDR3 is 14 residues long. V gave up 0 bases and J gave up 0 bases, with 6 bases separating them. The germline V gene has CDR1 SGHRS and CDR2 YFSETQ.